This entry is about one T cell receptor beta chain. No antigen is known for it. The record originates from a study of cytomegalovirus exposure and HLA in healthy donors. The overall study: Prior work identified about 120 million unique TCR beta sequences in 150 million to 200 million T cells. General study results and limits: The productive fraction for most TCR beta V segments was about 90% or about 30% in an earlier analysis. Most subjects' HLA-A and HLA-B alleles were reportedly predicted from TCR beta sequences. Among the sequence variants, a highly shared cluster was likely an artifact of sequencing.

Vbeta (60) and Jbeta (13) primers were used in the PCR. Some clones are missing from TCRdb's copy, which holds only in-frame ones; the method was immunoSEQ multiplex PCR. The profile shows 95,000 to 100,000 clones, more than 80% of them singletons. The germline V gene encodes CDR1 MDHEN and CDR2 SYDVKM. The CDR3 is 14 residues long. Trimming took off 5 bases at V and 3 bases at J, with 14 bases between the two ends. The receptor was derived from a man in his thirties or forties in good health and CMV-seronegative. The sample comprised PBMCs. V is TRBV28 and J is TRBJ2-7; weak D call: TRBD2 (5 bases). CDR3 loop: CASSPALGIYEQYF. Written as DNA, the CDR3 is TGTGCCAGCAGTCCGGCCCTCGGGATCTACGAGCAGTACTTC.